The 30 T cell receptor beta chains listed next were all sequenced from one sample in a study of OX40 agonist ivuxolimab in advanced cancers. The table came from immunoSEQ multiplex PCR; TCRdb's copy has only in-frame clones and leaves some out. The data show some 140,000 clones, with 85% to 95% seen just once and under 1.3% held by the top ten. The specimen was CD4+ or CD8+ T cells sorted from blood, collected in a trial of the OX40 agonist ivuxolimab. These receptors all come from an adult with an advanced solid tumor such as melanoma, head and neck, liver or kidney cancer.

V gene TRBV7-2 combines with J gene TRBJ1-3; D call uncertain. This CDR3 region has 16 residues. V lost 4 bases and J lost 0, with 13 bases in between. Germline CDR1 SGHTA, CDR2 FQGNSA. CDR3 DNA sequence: TGTGCCAGCAGCTCTTGGGTAGGCCTCTCTGGAAACACCATATATTTT. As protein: CASSSWVGLSGNTIYF. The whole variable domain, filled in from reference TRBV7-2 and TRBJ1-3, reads GAGVSQSPSNKVTEKGKDVELRCDPISGHTALYWYRQSLGQGLEFLIYFQGNSAPDKSGLPSDRFSAERTGGSVSTLTIQRTQQEDSAVYLCASSSWVGLSGNTIYFGEGSWLTVV.

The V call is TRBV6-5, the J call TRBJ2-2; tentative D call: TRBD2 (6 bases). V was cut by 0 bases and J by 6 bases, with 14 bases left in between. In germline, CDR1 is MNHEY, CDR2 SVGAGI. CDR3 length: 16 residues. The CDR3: CASSYSGGLVSGELFF. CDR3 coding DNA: TGTGCCAGCAGTTACTCAGGAGGGTTGGTCTCCGGGGAGCTGTTTTTT.

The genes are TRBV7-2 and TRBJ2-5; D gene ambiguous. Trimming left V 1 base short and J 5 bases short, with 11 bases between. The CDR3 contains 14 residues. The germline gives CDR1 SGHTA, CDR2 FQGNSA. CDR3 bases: TGTGCCAGCAGCTTAGGTAGACCCCCGGAGACCCAGTACTTC. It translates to CASSLGRPPETQYF. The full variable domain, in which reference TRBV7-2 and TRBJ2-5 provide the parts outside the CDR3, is GAGVSQSPSNKVTEKGKDVELRCDPISGHTALYWYRQSLGQGLEFLIYFQGNSAPDKSGLPSDRFSAERTGGSVSTLTIQRTQQEDSAVYLCASSLGRPPETQYFGPGTRLLVL.

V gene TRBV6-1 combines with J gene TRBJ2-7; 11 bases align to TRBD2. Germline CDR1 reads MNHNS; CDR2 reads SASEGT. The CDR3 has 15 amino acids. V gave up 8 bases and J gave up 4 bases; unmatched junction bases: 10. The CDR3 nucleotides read TGTGCCAGCTCCCTTGTGGTAGCGGGAGGGTACGAGCAGTACTTC. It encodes CASSLVVAGGYEQYF.

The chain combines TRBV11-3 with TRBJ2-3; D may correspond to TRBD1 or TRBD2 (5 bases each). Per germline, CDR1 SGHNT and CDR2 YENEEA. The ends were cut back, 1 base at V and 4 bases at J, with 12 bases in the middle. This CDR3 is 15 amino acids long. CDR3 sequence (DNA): TGTGCCAGCAGCTTAGGGGATCGAGGGGCAGATACGCAGTATTTT. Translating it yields CASSLGDRGADTQYF.

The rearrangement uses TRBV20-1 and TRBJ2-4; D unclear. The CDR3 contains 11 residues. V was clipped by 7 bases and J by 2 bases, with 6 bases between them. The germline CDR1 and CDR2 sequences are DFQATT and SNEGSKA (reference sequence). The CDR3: CSGLTKNIQYF. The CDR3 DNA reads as TGCAGTGGACTTACCAAAAACATTCAGTACTTC.

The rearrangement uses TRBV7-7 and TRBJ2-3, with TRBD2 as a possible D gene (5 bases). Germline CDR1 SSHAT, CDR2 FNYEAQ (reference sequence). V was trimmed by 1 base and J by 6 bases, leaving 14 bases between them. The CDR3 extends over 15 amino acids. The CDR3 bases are TGTGCCAGCAGCTTAGAGGACTCCCAAGGGGATACGCAGTATTTT. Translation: CASSLEDSQGDTQYF.

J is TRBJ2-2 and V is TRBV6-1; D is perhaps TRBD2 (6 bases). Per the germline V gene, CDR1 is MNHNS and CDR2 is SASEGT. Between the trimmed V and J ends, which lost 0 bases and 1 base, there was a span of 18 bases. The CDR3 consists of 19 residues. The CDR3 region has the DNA TGTGCCAGCAGTGAAGCCCCGAGGGGAGGTAGGGGGAACACCGGGGAGCTGTTTTTT. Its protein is CASSEAPRGGRGNTGELFF.

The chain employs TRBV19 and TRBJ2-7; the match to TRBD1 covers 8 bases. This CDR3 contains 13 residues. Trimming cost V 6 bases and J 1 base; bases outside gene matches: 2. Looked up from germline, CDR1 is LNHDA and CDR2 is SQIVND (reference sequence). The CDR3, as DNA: TGTGCCAGTAGCAGGACAGGGTCCTACGAGCAGTACTTC. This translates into CASSRTGSYEQYF.

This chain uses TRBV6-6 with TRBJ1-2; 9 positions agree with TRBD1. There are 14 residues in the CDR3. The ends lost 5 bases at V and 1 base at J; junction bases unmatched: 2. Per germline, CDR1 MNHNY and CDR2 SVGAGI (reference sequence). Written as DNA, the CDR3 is TGTGCCAGCAGTACGGGACAGGGTAACTATGGCTACACCTTC. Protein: CASSTGQGNYGYTF.

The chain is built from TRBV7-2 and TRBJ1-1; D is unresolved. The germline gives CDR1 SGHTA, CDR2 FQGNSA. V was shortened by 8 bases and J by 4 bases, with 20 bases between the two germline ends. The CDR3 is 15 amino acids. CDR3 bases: TGTGCCAGCTCCCTAGGGAGAGGTGGGCCCACTGAAGCTTTCTTT. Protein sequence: CASSLGRGGPTEAFF. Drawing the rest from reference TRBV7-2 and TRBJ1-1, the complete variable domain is GAGVSQSPSNKVTEKGKDVELRCDPISGHTALYWYRQSLGQGLEFLIYFQGNSAPDKSGLPSDRFSAERTGGSVSTLTIQRTQQEDSAVYLCASSLGRGGPTEAFFGQGTRLTVV.

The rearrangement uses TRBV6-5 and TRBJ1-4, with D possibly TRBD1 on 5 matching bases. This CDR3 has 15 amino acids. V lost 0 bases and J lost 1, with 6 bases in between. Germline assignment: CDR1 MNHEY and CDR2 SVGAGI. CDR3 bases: TGTGCCAGCAGTTACTCGAGGGGAACTAATGAAAAACTGTTTTTT. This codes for CASSYSRGTNEKLFF.

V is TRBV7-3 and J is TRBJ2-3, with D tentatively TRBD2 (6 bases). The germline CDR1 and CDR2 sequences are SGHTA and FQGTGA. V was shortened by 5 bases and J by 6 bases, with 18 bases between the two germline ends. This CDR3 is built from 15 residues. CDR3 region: CASSLRDSPGDTQYF. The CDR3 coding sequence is TGTGCCAGCAGCCTCCGGGACTCACCCGGGGATACGCAGTATTTT.

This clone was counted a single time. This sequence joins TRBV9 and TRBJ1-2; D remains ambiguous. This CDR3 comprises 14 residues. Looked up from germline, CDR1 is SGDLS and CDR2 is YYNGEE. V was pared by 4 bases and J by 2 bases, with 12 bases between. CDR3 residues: CASSPPPGNYGYTF. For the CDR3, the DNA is TGTGCCAGCAGCCCCCCTCCCGGAAACTATGGCTACACCTTC.

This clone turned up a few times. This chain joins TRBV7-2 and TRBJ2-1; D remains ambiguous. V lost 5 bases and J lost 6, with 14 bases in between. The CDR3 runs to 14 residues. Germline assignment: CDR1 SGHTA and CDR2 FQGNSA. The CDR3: CASSTTGTFNEQFF. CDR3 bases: TGTGCCAGCAGCACGACTGGAACCTTCAATGAGCAGTTCTTC.

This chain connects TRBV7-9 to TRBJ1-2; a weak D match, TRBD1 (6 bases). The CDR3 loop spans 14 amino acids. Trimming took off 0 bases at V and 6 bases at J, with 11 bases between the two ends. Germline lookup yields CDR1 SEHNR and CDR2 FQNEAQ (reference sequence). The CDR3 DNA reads TGTGCCAGCAGCTTAGCGCGGGCAGGGGATGGCTACACCTTC. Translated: CASSLARAGDGYTF. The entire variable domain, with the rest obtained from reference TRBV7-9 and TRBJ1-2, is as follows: DTGVSQNPRHKITKRGQNVTFRCDPISEHNRLYWYRQTLGQGPEFLTYFQNEAQLEKSRLLSDRFSAERPKGSFSTLEIQRTEQGDSAMYLCASSLARAGDGYTFGSGTRLTVV.

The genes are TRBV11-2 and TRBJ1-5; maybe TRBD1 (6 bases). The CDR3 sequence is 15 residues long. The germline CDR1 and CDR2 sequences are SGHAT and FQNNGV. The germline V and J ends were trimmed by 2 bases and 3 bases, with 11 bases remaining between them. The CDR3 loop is CASSLYRADNQPQHF. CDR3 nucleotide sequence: TGTGCCAGCAGCTTATACAGGGCGGACAATCAGCCCCAGCATTTT.

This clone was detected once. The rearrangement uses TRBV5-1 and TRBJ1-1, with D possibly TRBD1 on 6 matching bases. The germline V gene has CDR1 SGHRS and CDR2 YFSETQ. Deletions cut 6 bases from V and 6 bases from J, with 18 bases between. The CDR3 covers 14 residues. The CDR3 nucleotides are TGCGCCAGCAACTCACAGGGCTGGCTCCCTGAAGCTTTCTTT. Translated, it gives CASNSQGWLPEAFF.

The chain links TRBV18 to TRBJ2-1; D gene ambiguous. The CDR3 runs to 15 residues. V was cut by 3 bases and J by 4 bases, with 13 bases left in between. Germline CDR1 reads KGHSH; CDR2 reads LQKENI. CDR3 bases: TGTGCCAGCTCACCCCAAGACTTAGTATACAATGAGCAGTTCTTC. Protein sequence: CASSPQDLVYNEQFF.

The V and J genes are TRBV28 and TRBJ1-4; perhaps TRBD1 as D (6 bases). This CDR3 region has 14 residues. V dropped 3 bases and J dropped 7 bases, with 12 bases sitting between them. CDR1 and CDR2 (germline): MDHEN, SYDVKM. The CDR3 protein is CASSLGDISEKLFF. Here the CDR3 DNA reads TGTGCCAGCAGTTTGGGGGACATAAGTGAAAAACTGTTTTTT.

CDR3 DNA sequence: TGTGCCAGCAGGACCGGGACCTACACAGATACGCAGTATTTT. Its translation is CASRTGTYTDTQYF. The genes are TRBV28 and TRBJ2-3; D is perhaps TRBD1 or TRBD2 (5 bases each). Trimming left V 6 bases short and J 2 bases short, with 12 bases between. The CDR3 totals 14 residues. Per the germline V gene, CDR1 is MDHEN and CDR2 is SYDVKM. The full variable domain, completed using reference TRBV28 and TRBJ2-3, is DVKVTQSSRYLVKRTGEKVFLECVQDMDHENMFWYRQDPGLGLRLIYFSYDVKMKEKGDIPEGYSVSREKKERFSLILESASTNQTSMYLCASRTGTYTDTQYFGPGTRLTVL.

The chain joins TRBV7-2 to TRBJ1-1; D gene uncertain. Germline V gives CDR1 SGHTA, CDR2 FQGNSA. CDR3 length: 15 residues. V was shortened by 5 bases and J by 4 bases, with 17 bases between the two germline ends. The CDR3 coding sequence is TGTGCCAGCAGCCCTATCACCGAGGTGACCACTGAAGCTTTCTTT. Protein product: CASSPITEVTTEAFF.

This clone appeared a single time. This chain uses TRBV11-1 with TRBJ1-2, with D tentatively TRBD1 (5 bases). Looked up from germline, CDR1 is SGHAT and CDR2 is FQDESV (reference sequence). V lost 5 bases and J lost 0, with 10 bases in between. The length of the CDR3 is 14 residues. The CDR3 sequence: CASSPGPTNYGYTF. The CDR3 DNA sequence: TGTGCCAGCAGCCCAGGGCCGACTAACTATGGCTACACCTTC.

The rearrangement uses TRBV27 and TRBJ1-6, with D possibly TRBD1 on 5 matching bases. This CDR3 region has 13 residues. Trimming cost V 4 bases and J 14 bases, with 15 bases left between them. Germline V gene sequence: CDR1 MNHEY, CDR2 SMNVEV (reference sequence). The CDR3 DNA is TGTGCCAGCAGTTATAGGGACCGACGGGCCCTCCACTTT. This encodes CASSYRDRRALHF.

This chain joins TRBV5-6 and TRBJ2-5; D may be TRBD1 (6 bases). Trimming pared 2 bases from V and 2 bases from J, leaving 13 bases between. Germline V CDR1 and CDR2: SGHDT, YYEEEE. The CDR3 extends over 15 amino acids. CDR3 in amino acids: CASSLRPQGQETQYF. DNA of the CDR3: TGTGCCAGCAGCTTACGACCCCAGGGGCAAGAGACCCAGTACTTC.

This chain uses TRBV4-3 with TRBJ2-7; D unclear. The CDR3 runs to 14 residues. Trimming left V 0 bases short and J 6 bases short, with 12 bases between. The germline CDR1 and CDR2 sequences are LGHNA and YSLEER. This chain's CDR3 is CASSQDGWEGEQYF. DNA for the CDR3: TGCGCCAGCAGCCAAGATGGATGGGAAGGCGAGCAGTACTTC.

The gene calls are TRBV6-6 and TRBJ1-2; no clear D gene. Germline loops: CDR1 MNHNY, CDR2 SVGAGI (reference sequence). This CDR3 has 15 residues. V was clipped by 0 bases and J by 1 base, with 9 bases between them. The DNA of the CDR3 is TGTGCCAGCAGTTACTCGACATCGGTTAACTATGGCTACACCTTC. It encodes CASSYSTSVNYGYTF.

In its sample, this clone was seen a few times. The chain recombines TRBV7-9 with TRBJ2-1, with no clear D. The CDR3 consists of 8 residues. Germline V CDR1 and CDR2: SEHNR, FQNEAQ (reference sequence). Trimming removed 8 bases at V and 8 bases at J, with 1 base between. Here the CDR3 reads CASDEQFF. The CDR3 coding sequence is TGTGCCAGCGATGAGCAGTTCTTC.

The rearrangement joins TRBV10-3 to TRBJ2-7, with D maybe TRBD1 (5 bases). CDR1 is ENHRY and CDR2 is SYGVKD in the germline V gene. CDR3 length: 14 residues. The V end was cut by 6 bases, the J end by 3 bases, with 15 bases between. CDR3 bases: TGTGCCATCAGCCATTTGACAGAGGACTACGAGCAGTACTTC. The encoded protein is CAISHLTEDYEQYF.

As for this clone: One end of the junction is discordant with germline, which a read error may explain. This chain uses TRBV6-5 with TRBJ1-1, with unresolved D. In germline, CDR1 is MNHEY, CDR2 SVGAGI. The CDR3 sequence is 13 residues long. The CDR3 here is CAISVTLGTEAFF. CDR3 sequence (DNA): TGTGCCATCAGTGTCACGCTTGGGACTGAAGCTTTCTTT.